This T cell receptor (beta chain) was captured by sequencing in a study of blood T cell repertoires in COVID-19. This table comes from immunoSEQ multiplex PCR, and its TCRdb copy is limited to in-frame clones, with some not included. The sample includes 150,000 to 200,000 clones, roughly four fifths seen only once; the top ten take approximately 10%. Cohort 3 recovered donors had two negative PCRs, clearance, or symptom resolution. Germline CDR1 and CDR2: SGHVS and FNYEAQ. V was trimmed by 2 bases and J by 5 bases, leaving 15 bases between them. The CDR3 consists of 15 residues. The V call is TRBV7-6, the J call TRBJ2-5; a possible D gene is TRBD2 (6 bases). The sequence derives from a man aged 45-60 years who had recovered from COVID-19. What was sequenced was PBMCs or T cells enriched from blood (not recorded which). The CDR3 region is CASSLRAGERETQYF. In DNA form, the CDR3 reads TGTGCCAGCAGCTTAAGAGCGGGTGAGAGGGAGACCCAGTACTTC.